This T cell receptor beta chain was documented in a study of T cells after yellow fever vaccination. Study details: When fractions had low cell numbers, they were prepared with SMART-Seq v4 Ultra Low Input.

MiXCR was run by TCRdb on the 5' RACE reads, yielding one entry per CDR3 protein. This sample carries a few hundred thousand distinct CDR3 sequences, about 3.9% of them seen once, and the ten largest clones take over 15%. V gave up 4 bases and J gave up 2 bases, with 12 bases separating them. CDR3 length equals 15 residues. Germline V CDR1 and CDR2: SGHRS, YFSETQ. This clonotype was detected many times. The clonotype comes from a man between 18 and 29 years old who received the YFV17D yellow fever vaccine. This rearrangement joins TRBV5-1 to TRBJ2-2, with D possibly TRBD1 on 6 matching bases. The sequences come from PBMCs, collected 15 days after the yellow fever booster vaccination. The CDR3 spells CASSQYRVNTGELFF. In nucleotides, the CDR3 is TGCGCCAGCAGCCAATACAGGGTAAACACCGGGGAGCTGTTTTTT.